Below, 21 T cell receptor beta chains from the same sample are listed, as sequenced in a study of T-cell reconstitution after alpha-beta-depleted transplantation in children. Their cognate antigens are unknown. Unique molecular identifiers were built into the TCRbeta library. TCRdb independently ran MiXCR on the PCR reads; one entry per CDR3 protein. Of around 270,000 distinct CDR3 sequences in the sample, about 7.3% are singletons; the top ten hold approximately 9.6%. Study findings and constraints: Newly made T cells mostly supplied T-cell counts and diversity one year after transplant.

Sequencing used peripheral blood, obtained 360 days after TCRalphabeta/CD19-depleted stem cell transplant. The receptor set was obtained from a female patient aged 2-9 years who had a stem cell transplant for Fanconi anemia, so the T cells may come from the graft donor.

This clonotype was picked up many times. The CDR3 protein is CAISAKDRVDYGYTF. In nucleotides, the CDR3 is TGTGCCATCAGTGCAAAGGACAGGGTAGACTATGGCTACACCTTC. The V gene is TRBV10-3, the J gene TRBJ1-2; 8 positions agree with TRBD1. This CDR3 has 15 residues. CDR1 and CDR2 from the germline V gene are ENHRY and SYGVKD. V gave up 4 bases and J gave up 3 bases; unmatched junction bases: 7.

This clonotype was found a few times. The gene calls are TRBV2 and TRBJ2-7; TRBD1 might be the D (6 bases). Germline CDR1 SNHLY, CDR2 FYNNEI. V gave up 6 bases and J gave up 2 bases, with 14 bases separating them. The CDR3 contains 14 residues. The CDR3 region is CASSRDTSPYEQYV. CDR3 nucleotides: TGTGCCAGCAGCCGGGACACCTCACCCTACGAGCAGTACGTC.

In its sample, this clonotype was seen a few times. J is TRBJ2-5 and V is TRBV11-2; D is perhaps TRBD1 (6 bases). V gave up 7 bases and J gave up 5 bases, with 20 bases separating them. Germline CDR1 is SGHAT and CDR2 is FQNNGV. The CDR3 totals 15 residues. In DNA form, the CDR3 reads TGTGCCAGCACGCAGACAGGTTTTATTATGGAGACCCAGTACTTC. Translation gives CASTQTGFIMETQYF.

This clonotype was picked up many times. This CDR3 is CASSFLGQAGELFF. In DNA form, the CDR3 reads TGTGCCAGCAGTTTTTTGGGCCAGGCCGGGGAGCTGTTTTTT. V gene TRBV27 combines with J gene TRBJ2-2; D remains ambiguous. Trimming took off 3 bases at V and 6 bases at J, with 11 bases between the two ends. From germline, CDR1 is MNHEY and CDR2 SMNVEV (reference sequence). The CDR3 length is 14 residues.

This clonotype was picked up many times. This rearrangement joins TRBV20-1 to TRBJ2-1; D uncertain. The CDR3 has 12 amino acids. Germline loops: CDR1 DFQATT, CDR2 SNEGSKA (reference sequence). V was clipped by 1 base and J by 3 bases, with 4 bases between them. Here the CDR3 reads CSARARYNEQFF. CDR3 DNA: TGCAGTGCTAGAGCGCGCTACAATGAGCAGTTCTTC.

J is TRBJ2-1 and V is TRBV4-1, with TRBD1 matching 7 bases. The CDR3 totals 15 residues. The germline V gene encodes CDR1 MGHRA and CDR2 YSYEKL. After removal of 8 bases from V and 1 base from J, the junction contained 8 bases not matched to a gene. The CDR3 DNA is TGCGCCAGCGAGCCGAACAGGGGTTCCTACAATGAGCAGTTCTTC. Amino acid sequence: CASEPNRGSYNEQFF.

This clonotype has ten or more counts. CDR3 in DNA: TGTGCCAGCAGCTTATCCCCACAGGGCGACTATGGCTACACCTTC. This codes for CASSLSPQGDYGYTF. This sequence joins TRBV7-8 and TRBJ1-2; D perhaps matches TRBD1 (6 bases). The germline V and J ends were trimmed by 2 bases and 3 bases, with 13 bases remaining between them. CDR1 and CDR2 (germline): SGHVS, FQNEAQ. The CDR3 consists of 15 residues. Based on the CDR3 plus reference TRBV7-8 and TRBJ1-2, the full variable domain is GAGVSQSPRYKVAKRGQDVALRCDPISGHVSLFWYQQALGQGPEFLTYFQNEAQLDKSGLPSDRFFAERPEGSVSTLKIQRTQQEDSAVYLCASSLSPQGDYGYTFGSGTRLTVV.

This clonotype was detected ten times or more. The rearrangement links TRBV7-9 to TRBJ2-7; D gene ambiguous. This CDR3 has 13 amino acids. Per the germline V gene, CDR1 is SEHNR and CDR2 is FQNEAQ (reference sequence). V gave up 1 base and J gave up 3 bases, with 7 bases separating them. The CDR3: CASSLDTDYEQYF. CDR3 nucleotide sequence: TGTGCCAGCAGCTTAGACACAGACTACGAGCAGTACTTC.

The J gene is TRBJ1-1, the V gene TRBV3-1; D unclear. CDR1 LGHDT and CDR2 YNNKEL come from the germline V gene (reference sequence). Trimming left V 4 bases short and J 11 bases short, with 17 bases between. The CDR3 sequence is 13 residues long. CDR3 sequence reads: CASSPTSGLGAFF. CDR3 DNA: TGTGCCAGCAGCCCCACCTCCGGATTGGGGGCTTTCTTT. Based on the CDR3 plus reference TRBV3-1 and TRBJ1-1, the full variable domain is DTAVSQTPKYLVTQMGNDKSIKCEQNLGHDTMYWYKQDSKKFLKIMFSYNNKELIINETVPNRFSPKSPDKAHLNLHINSLELGDSAVYFCASSPTSGLGAFFGQGTRLTVV.

Ten or more counts support this clonotype. The chain has TRBV20-1 and TRBJ2-2; D remains ambiguous. V shed 3 bases and J shed 6 bases, with 11 bases lying between them. CDR3 length: 13 residues. Germline CDR1 reads DFQATT; CDR2 reads SNEGSKA (reference sequence). The CDR3: CSASWIGPGELFF. CDR3 in DNA: TGCAGTGCTAGTTGGATCGGGCCCGGGGAGCTGTTTTTT.

This clonotype came up many times. The J gene is TRBJ2-3, the V gene TRBV12-3 or TRBV12-4; no reliable D call. The V gene lost 1 base and the J gene lost 0 bases, with 2 bases spanning the gap. This CDR3 comprises 13 residues. CDR3 loop: CASSLGSTDTQYF. The CDR3 DNA reads as TGTGCCAGCAGTTTAGGTAGCACAGATACGCAGTATTTT.

This clonotype was counted a few times. The V call is TRBV7-8, the J call TRBJ2-5; no clear D. The CDR3 spans 12 residues. CDR1 and CDR2 (germline): SGHVS, FQNEAQ. The V gene lost 11 bases and the J gene lost 5 bases, with 15 bases spanning the gap. CDR3 in DNA: TGTGCCGGGCAGCCGACTGGTGAGACCCAGTACTTC. This encodes CAGQPTGETQYF.

The V gene is TRBV30, the J gene TRBJ1-2; 7 bases fit TRBD1. Germline-derived CDR1 and CDR2 are GTSNPN and SVGIG (reference sequence). V lost 1 base and J lost 4; bases outside the gene matches: 12. The CDR3 totals 16 residues. The CDR3 loop reads CAWSAPGSRGAYGYTF. The CDR3 DNA reads TGTGCCTGGAGTGCCCCGGGAAGCAGGGGGGCCTATGGCTACACCTTC. Combining the CDR3 with reference TRBV30 and TRBJ1-2 gives the whole variable domain SQTIHQWPATLVQPVGSPLSLECTVEGTSNPNLYWYRQAAGRGLQLLFYSVGIGQISSEVPQNLSASRPQDRQFILSSKKLLLSDSGFYLCAWSAPGSRGAYGYTFGSGTRLTVV.

In its sample, this clonotype was seen many times. This rearrangement joins TRBV5-5 to TRBJ2-6, with unresolved D. The germline V and J ends were trimmed by 4 bases and 2 bases, with 10 bases remaining between them. Germline values: CDR1 SGHKS, CDR2 YYEKEE (reference sequence). This CDR3 region has 15 residues. This chain's CDR3 is CASSVHPPGANVLTF. The CDR3, as DNA: TGTGCCAGCAGCGTCCACCCCCCTGGGGCCAACGTCCTGACTTTC.

V and J are TRBV11-2 and TRBJ2-7, with D tentatively TRBD1 or TRBD2 (5 bases each). This CDR3 is built from 13 residues. CDR1 SGHAT and CDR2 FQNNGV come from the germline V gene. The V and J ends lost 0 bases and 5 bases respectively, with 8 bases between them. CDR3 loop: CASSLDVGDEQYF. The DNA for the CDR3 is TGTGCCAGCAGCTTAGATGTGGGGGACGAGCAGTACTTC. Drawing the rest from reference TRBV11-2 and TRBJ2-7, the complete variable domain is EAGVAQSPRYKIIEKRQSVAFWCNPISGHATLYWYQQILGQGPKLLIQFQNNGVVDDSQLPKDRFSAERLKGVDSTLKIQPAKLEDSAVYLCASSLDVGDEQYFGPGTRLTVT.

This clonotype has ten or more counts. V is TRBV28 and J is TRBJ2-7, with 7 bases fitting TRBD2. This CDR3 is 13 amino acids long. Trimming removed 7 bases from V and 2 bases from J; junction bases left unmatched: 5. Germline V lookup: CDR1 MDHEN, CDR2 SYDVKM. The CDR3 coding sequence is TGTGCCAGCACTAAGCGGGGAACCTACGAGCAGTACGTC. Translation: CASTKRGTYEQYV.

The chain recombines TRBV20-1 with TRBJ2-5; unclear D gene. CDR1 and CDR2 (germline): DFQATT, SNEGSKA (reference sequence). The CDR3 has 14 residues. The V end was cut by 8 bases, the J end by 1 base, with 17 bases between. The CDR3 DNA sequence: TGCAGTACCTTAGTCTCAAATACCCAAGAGACCCAGTACTTC. This sequence encodes CSTLVSNTQETQYF.

This clonotype was observed many times. V usage is TRBV6-2 or TRBV6-3 and J usage is TRBJ2-5; D may be TRBD1 (5 bases). Germline values: CDR1 MNHEY, CDR2 SVGEGT. CDR3 length: 14 amino acids. V lost 6 bases to trimming and J lost 4 bases, with 15 bases between them. CDR3 amino acids: CASSTPRVRETQYF. In DNA, the CDR3 is TGTGCCAGCAGCACCCCCAGGGTTCGAGAGACCCAGTACTTC.

The chain is built from TRBV11-3 and TRBJ2-1; the D call may be TRBD1 or TRBD2 (6 bases each). This CDR3 is 14 amino acids long. V dropped 5 bases and J dropped 9 bases, with 17 bases sitting between them. Germline CDR1 and CDR2: SGHNT and YENEEA. CDR3 coding DNA: TGTGCCAGCAGCCGAGGTGGAGGGGACATTGAGCAGTTCTTC. This translates into CASSRGGGDIEQFF.

This chain uses TRBV18 with TRBJ2-3; D may correspond to TRBD1 or TRBD2 (5 bases each). The CDR3 contains 14 residues. The V and J ends lost 4 bases and 5 bases respectively, with 13 bases between them. Germline CDR1 is KGHSH and CDR2 is LQKENI. The CDR3 DNA follows: TGTGCCAGCTCACTTGTAGGGGACCGAGATACGCAGTATTTT. Its translation is CASSLVGDRDTQYF.

This clonotype occurred a few times. This sequence joins TRBV3-1 and TRBJ1-2, with TRBD1 matching over 7 bases. The CDR3 loop spans 14 amino acids. After removal of 1 base from V and 8 bases from J, the junction contained 7 bases not matched to a gene. Germline V gene sequence: CDR1 LGHDT, CDR2 YNNKEL (reference sequence). CDR3 in DNA: TGTGCCAGCAGCCAAGGATCGAGGGGGCGAGGCTACACCTTC. Amino acids: CASSQGSRGRGYTF.